Below are 4 T cell receptor beta chains sequenced from a single sample in a study of cytomegalovirus exposure and HLA in healthy donors. Both 60 Vbeta primers and 13 Jbeta primers went into the PCR. Assay used: immunoSEQ multiplex PCR; TCRdb lists only in-frame clones, some missing. The table includes about 190,000 clones, around 80% detected once. The sequenced sample consisted of PBMCs. The receptors stem from a woman between 18 and 29 years old in good health and CMV-seropositive.

The chain links TRBV11-2 to TRBJ2-1; 10 nucleotides agree with TRBD2. The CDR3 has 15 residues. The germline CDR1 and CDR2 sequences are SGHAT and FQNNGV. The J segment lost 4 bases and the V segment lost 4 bases, leaving 4 bases of the junction unmatched. In nucleotides, the CDR3 is TGTGCCAGCAGCTCAGCGGGGGGGATGTACAATGAGCAGTTCTTC. Amino acids: CASSSAGGMYNEQFF.

The chain recombines TRBV5-5 with TRBJ2-1; D is undetermined. From germline, CDR1 is SGHKS and CDR2 YYEKEE (reference sequence). The CDR3 spans 14 residues. Between the trimmed V and J ends, which lost 5 bases and 2 bases, there was a span of 11 bases. CDR3: CASSVSTPYNEQFF. The CDR3 DNA reads TGTGCCAGCAGTGTGAGTACTCCCTACAATGAGCAGTTCTTC. Full variable domain (remainder filled in from reference TRBV5-5 and TRBJ2-1): DAGVTQSPTHLIKTRGQQVTLRCSPISGHKSVSWYQQVLGQGPQFIFQYYEKEERGRGNFPDRFSARQFPNYSSELNVNALLLGDSALYLCASSVSTPYNEQFFGPGTRLTVL.

The chain links TRBV6-4 to TRBJ1-6; TRBD1 aligns across 7 bases. The CDR3 length is 14 residues. With 6 bases clipped from V and 5 bases from J, the junction kept 4 bases outside the gene matches. CDR1 is MRHNA and CDR2 is SNTAGT in the germline V gene. The CDR3 here is CASRRTGDNSPLHF. The CDR3 DNA reads as TGTGCCAGCAGGAGGACAGGCGATAATTCACCCCTCCACTTT.

The chain joins TRBV5-1 to TRBJ2-2, with 10 positions matching TRBD2. Germline V lookup: CDR1 SGHRS, CDR2 YFSETQ. With V trimmed by 1 base and J by 2 bases, 8 bases remained unmatched. The CDR3 totals 18 residues. CDR3 amino acids: CASSLFLAGATNTGELFF. The CDR3 region has the DNA TGCGCCAGCAGCTTGTTTCTAGCGGGGGCCACCAACACCGGGGAGCTGTTTTTT.